This T cell receptor (beta chain) was observed in a study of blood T cell repertoires in COVID-19. Whole-study context: Acute and convalescent COVID-19 specimens originated in the United States, Italy and Spain. T cells, B-cell-depleted T cells, or PBMCs supplied cDNA or gDNA.

Per the study methods: Amplification from reference gene primers served as the basis for estimated nucleated cell counts. Generated by immunoSEQ multiplex PCR, the TCRdb table keeps only in-frame clones and is missing some. That table supplies the V and J calls and clone size; D and trimming were determined from the DNA. The sample has roughly 60,000 clones, about 80% seen once. The CDR3 is 16 amino acids. From germline, CDR1 is GTSNPN and CDR2 SVGIG (reference sequence). The V and J ends lost 0 bases and 2 bases, in that order; junction bases with no gene match: 8. The TCR comes from a man aged 55 to 70 with acute or convalescent COVID-19. Material: peripheral blood. The chain is built from TRBV30 and TRBJ2-3; 7 bases align to TRBD2. The CDR3 spells CAWSVGRTSNTDTQYF. CDR3 in DNA: TGTGCCTGGAGTGTGGGGAGGACTAGTAACACAGATACGCAGTATTTT.